One and the same sample provided the 31 T cell receptor beta chains below, sequenced in a study of liver allograft versus peripheral blood T cells. Study details: The study compared liver allograft T cell receptor repertoires against peripheral blood repertoires of liver transplant recipients.

TCRdb analysed the reads with MiXCR anew, one entry per CDR3 protein. The repertoire consists of 5,000 to 7,000 distinct CDR3 sequences, with roughly 17% occurring once and the leading ten covering about 3%. Receptors were obtained from a human patient who had a liver transplant. Part of the T cells may come from the graft donor.

Judged by abundance, this clonotype is medium-sized. The V and J genes are TRBV6-5 and TRBJ1-5, with a tentative D call TRBD1 (5 bases). With 3 bases removed from V and 2 bases from J, the gap between germline ends came to 11 bases. There are 15 residues in the CDR3. Looked up from germline, CDR1 is MNHEY and CDR2 is SVGAGI. The CDR3 spells CASSYAQGGNQPQHF. CDR3 nucleotides: TGTGCCAGCAGTTATGCCCAGGGTGGCAATCAGCCCCAGCATTTT.

This clonotype counts as medium-sized (0.01 to 0.1%). V is TRBV28 and J is TRBJ2-2; no definite D call. Trimming shortened V by 3 bases and J by 1 base, and 9 bases separated the two germline ends. Looked up from germline, CDR1 is MDHEN and CDR2 is SYDVKM. The length of the CDR3 is 15 residues. The CDR3 DNA follows: TGTGCCAGCAGTTTTCTGGGAAAGAACACCGGGGAGCTGTTTTTT. The encoded protein is CASSFLGKNTGELFF.

This clonotype has a handful of counts. The J gene is TRBJ1-1, the V gene TRBV20-1, with 7 positions matching TRBD1. The J segment lost 0 bases and the V segment lost 3 bases, leaving 7 bases of the junction unmatched. Germline V gene data show CDR1 as DFQATT and CDR2 as SNEGSKA (reference sequence). This CDR3 spans 15 amino acids. The CDR3 spells CSASALTGLNTEAFF. The CDR3 DNA follows: TGCAGTGCTAGCGCCCTGACAGGGTTGAACACTGAAGCTTTCTTT.

The chain employs TRBV10-1 and TRBJ2-1, with D unresolved. The V gene's germline CDR1 is WNHNN and CDR2 SYGVQD (reference sequence). The CDR3 loop spans 14 amino acids. Trimming shortened V by 6 bases and J by 7 bases, and 16 bases separated the two germline ends. The CDR3 DNA reads as TGCGCCAGCAGCCCCGCGACCTTTAGGAATGAGCAGTTCTTC. This encodes CASSPATFRNEQFF.

This clonotype appeared once. V is TRBV20-1 and J is TRBJ2-7, with D unresolved. There are 11 residues in the CDR3. The ends were cut back, 6 bases at V and 6 bases at J, with 12 bases in the middle. The germline V gene has CDR1 DFQATT and CDR2 SNEGSKA (reference sequence). The CDR3 here is CSAPGQREQYF. DNA for the CDR3: TGCAGTGCCCCTGGGCAGCGCGAGCAGTACTTC.

This clonotype has more than one count but fewer than ten. J is TRBJ2-5 and V is TRBV20-1; 15 nucleotides match TRBD2. Germline CDR1 is DFQATT and CDR2 is SNEGSKA (reference sequence). The trim removed 3 bases at V and 2 bases at J, leaving 16 bases unmatched. The CDR3 has 20 residues. Written as DNA, the CDR3 is TGCAGTGCTAGCGGACTAGCGGGAGGGCCTGAACTGAGGGGACAAGAGACCCAGTACTTC. Translating it yields CSASGLAGGPELRGQETQYF.

This clonotype has more than one count but fewer than ten. V usage is TRBV19 and J usage is TRBJ1-2, with unresolved D. The ends were cut back, 7 bases at V and 6 bases at J, with 24 bases in the middle. This CDR3 contains 16 residues. The germline V gene has CDR1 LNHDA and CDR2 SQIVND (reference sequence). CDR3 bases: TGTGCCAGTACCCCTGGGCAGTTCCCGACTATGAATGGCTACACCTTC. Translating it yields CASTPGQFPTMNGYTF.

This clonotype rates as medium-sized. The chain combines TRBV18 with TRBJ2-1; 10 nucleotides match TRBD2. V gave up 7 bases and J gave up 4 bases; unmatched junction bases: 7. The CDR3 has 15 residues. CDR1 is KGHSH, CDR2 LQKENI, per germline. The CDR3 loop reads CASFPGLAQYNEQFF. In DNA, the CDR3 is TGTGCCAGCTTTCCGGGACTAGCGCAGTACAATGAGCAGTTCTTC.

This clonotype was seen a few times. V is TRBV7-9 and J is TRBJ2-7; unclear D gene. The CDR3 has 13 residues. V was shortened by 3 bases and J by 6 bases, with 12 bases between the two germline ends. The germline CDR1 and CDR2 sequences are SEHNR and FQNEAQ (reference sequence). CDR3 DNA: TGTGCCAGCAGCTTGGTCACCCATAGCGAGCAGTACTTC. Amino acids: CASSLVTHSEQYF. The variable domain in full, with the rest retrieved from reference TRBV7-9 and TRBJ2-7, is DTGVSQNPRHKITKRGQNVTFRCDPISEHNRLYWYRQTLGQGPEFLTYFQNEAQLEKSRLLSDRFSAERPKGSFSTLEIQRTEQGDSAMYLCASSLVTHSEQYFGPGTRLTVT.

The rearrangement uses TRBV11-2 and TRBJ2-3; D unclear. The CDR3 loop spans 13 amino acids. The germline V gene has CDR1 SGHAT and CDR2 FQNNGV. V was cut by 1 base and J by 4 bases, with 6 bases left in between. The CDR3 sequence is CASSLVVPDTQYF. The CDR3 region has the DNA TGTGCCAGCAGCTTAGTGGTCCCAGATACGCAGTATTTT. Looking up the rest from reference TRBV11-2 and TRBJ2-3 gives the full variable domain: EAGVAQSPRYKIIEKRQSVAFWCNPISGHATLYWYQQILGQGPKLLIQFQNNGVVDDSQLPKDRFSAERLKGVDSTLKIQPAKLEDSAVYLCASSLVVPDTQYFGPGTRLTVL.

This clonotype rates as medium-sized. The chain couples TRBV9 to TRBJ2-3; D may be TRBD1 or TRBD2 (5 bases each). Germline CDR1 and CDR2: SGDLS and YYNGEE. The CDR3 consists of 14 residues. Trimming shortened V by 4 bases and J by 1 base, and 10 bases separated the two germline ends. CDR3 in amino acids: CASSFGGRTDTQYF. DNA for the CDR3: TGTGCCAGCAGCTTTGGGGGTCGCACAGATACGCAGTATTTT. Using reference TRBV9 and TRBJ2-3 for the parts outside the CDR3, the full variable domain is DSGVTQTPKHLITATGQRVTLRCSPRSGDLSVYWYQQSLDQGLQFLIQYYNGEERAKGNILERFSAQQFPDLHSELNLSSLELGDSALYFCASSFGGRTDTQYFGPGTRLTVL.

This clonotype has more than one count but fewer than ten. The chain is built from TRBV9 and TRBJ1-6, with unresolved D. Germline CDR1 and CDR2: SGDLS and YYNGEE. Trimming took 0 bases from V and 11 from J, leaving 9 bases between them. The CDR3 spans 13 residues. The CDR3 nucleotides read TGTGCCAGCAGCGTAGGGGGATCCGCACCCCTCCACTTT. It encodes CASSVGGSAPLHF.

This clonotype has a count of ten or more. The rearrangement links TRBV27 to TRBJ2-7; D not certain. V shed 3 bases and J shed 0 bases, with 18 bases lying between them. The germline V gene has CDR1 MNHEY and CDR2 SMNVEV (reference sequence). The CDR3 covers 17 residues. The CDR3 sequence is CASSFTIDPRSSYEQYF. The CDR3 DNA is TGTGCCAGCAGTTTCACGATTGACCCCAGGAGCTCCTACGAGCAGTACTTC.

This clonotype was picked up a small number of times. This chain joins TRBV12-3 or TRBV12-4 and TRBJ2-1; 8 positions agree with TRBD2. The CDR3 is 15 residues long. Trimming cost V 3 bases and J 6 bases; bases outside gene matches: 7. CDR3 region: CASSFMGLVANEQFF. CDR3 DNA: TGTGCCAGCAGTTTCATGGGACTAGTGGCCAATGAGCAGTTCTTC.

Judged by abundance, this clonotype is medium-sized (0.01 to 0.1%). DNA for the CDR3: TGTGCCACCAAAAGGACAGGGATAGAGACCCAGTACTTC. Its translation is CATKRTGIETQYF. This chain links TRBV27 with TRBJ2-5; the match to TRBD1 covers 8 bases. The ends lost 10 bases at V and 4 bases at J; junction bases unmatched: 8. CDR1 is MNHEY and CDR2 is SMNVEV in the germline V gene (reference sequence). CDR3 length: 13 amino acids.

This chain links TRBV5-1 with TRBJ2-1, with D perhaps assigned TRBD1 or TRBD2 (5 bases each). V lost 0 bases and J 6 bases, leaving 13 bases between the germline ends. Germline CDR1 and CDR2: SGHRS and YFSETQ. This CDR3 is 15 amino acids long. The CDR3 sequence is CASSLAGASANEQFF. The CDR3 DNA reads TGCGCCAGCAGCTTGGCCGGGGCTTCCGCCAATGAGCAGTTCTTC.

In its sample, this clonotype was seen a few times. The gene calls are TRBV5-5 and TRBJ1-1; TRBD1 matches at 8 bases. This CDR3 comprises 14 residues. From germline, CDR1 is SGHKS and CDR2 YYEKEE (reference sequence). V lost 1 base, J lost 4 bases, and 3 bases stayed unmatched. The CDR3 coding sequence is TGTGCCAGCAGCTTGCTGGACAGGGTCACTGAAGCTTTCTTT. Translating it yields CASSLLDRVTEAFF.

V and J are TRBV12-3 or TRBV12-4 and TRBJ2-2; tentative D call: TRBD1 (7 bases). V dropped 5 bases and J dropped 5 bases, with 15 bases sitting between them. The CDR3 has 15 amino acids. The CDR3, as DNA: TGTGCCAGCAGTCCGCAGGGGGGCGGGACCGGGGAGCTGTTTTTT. As protein: CASSPQGGGTGELFF.

The V call is TRBV20-1, the J call TRBJ1-2; no firm D call. The CDR3 totals 11 residues. CDR1 is DFQATT, CDR2 SNEGSKA, per germline (reference sequence). The V and J ends lost 3 bases and 6 bases respectively, with 8 bases between them. The DNA for the CDR3 is TGCAGTGCTAGCGTCGACAATGGCTACACCTTC. Amino acid sequence: CSASVDNGYTF.

As for this clonotype: A much bigger clone sits one base away, suggesting this may be a read error. The chain couples TRBV6-2 or TRBV6-3 to TRBJ1-6, with D possibly TRBD1 on 6 matching bases. The CDR3 is 13 amino acids. The germline V gene has CDR1 MNHEY and CDR2 SVGEGT. DNA for the CDR3: TGTGCCACCGGAAGGGGGGGGGATTCACCCCCCCACTTT. Protein product: CATGRGGDSPPHF.

In the case of this clonotype: A much larger clone sits a single nucleotide away, making a read error possible. The V call is TRBV6-5, the J call TRBJ1-2; 9 bases align to TRBD1. Per germline, CDR1 MNHEY and CDR2 SVGAGI. This CDR3 is built from 16 residues. V gave up 5 bases and J gave up 6 bases; unmatched junction bases: 13. The CDR3 here is CASSGPGQGSVDGYTF. DNA for the CDR3: TGTGCCAGCAGTGGCCCGGGACAGGGAAGTGTAGATGGCTACACCTTC.

This clonotype is medium-sized. The chain has TRBV6-6 and TRBJ2-7; 8 bases agree with TRBD1. This CDR3 has 14 amino acids. The V gene end was trimmed by 4 bases and the J gene end by 5 bases; junction bases not matched to a gene: 7. Germline lookup yields CDR1 MNHNY and CDR2 SVGAGI (reference sequence). CDR3 DNA sequence: TGTGCCAGCAGTTGGACAGGGAGAGGCGACGAGCAGTACTTC. Its translation: CASSWTGRGDEQYF.

This clonotype is labeled medium-sized (0.01 to 0.1%). The rearrangement links TRBV19 to TRBJ1-5, with TRBD1 matching 9 bases. This CDR3 has 15 residues. Germline V CDR1 and CDR2: LNHDA, SQIVND (reference sequence). V dropped 10 bases and J dropped 2; count of bases not matched to a gene: 9. Here the CDR3 DNA reads TGTGCCACTCGAACAGGGGGCGCGGGCAATCAGCCCCAGCATTTT. This codes for CATRTGGAGNQPQHF.

By proportion, this clonotype is medium-sized. The chain uses TRBV7-9 and TRBJ1-2, with D unresolved. The ends were cut back, 1 base at V and 8 bases at J, with 20 bases in the middle. The CDR3 has 16 residues. Looked up from germline, CDR1 is SEHNR and CDR2 is FQNEAQ (reference sequence). CDR3 coding DNA: TGTGCCAGCAGCTTAGACCCTAGGACGGGCGTTGGGGGCTACACCTTC. It yields the protein CASSLDPRTGVGGYTF.

This clonotype rates as medium-sized. The rearrangement links TRBV5-6 to TRBJ2-1; D gene unclear. V lost 7 bases and J 6 bases, leaving 20 bases between the germline ends. The CDR3 extends over 15 amino acids. Germline lookup yields CDR1 SGHDT and CDR2 YYEEEE. The CDR3 loop is CASHPYGSPINEQFF. The CDR3 nucleotides read TGTGCCAGCCACCCGTACGGGTCGCCGATCAATGAGCAGTTCTTC.

The chain couples TRBV5-6 to TRBJ1-4; 10 positions agree with TRBD1. V lost 4 bases, J lost 8 bases, and 5 bases stayed unmatched. The CDR3 spans 14 residues. From germline, CDR1 is SGHDT and CDR2 YYEEEE. The CDR3 sequence: CASSTSGQGEKLFF. CDR3 nucleotides: TGTGCCAGCAGCACCTCGGGACAGGGGGAAAAACTGTTTTTT. Based on the CDR3 plus reference TRBV5-6 and TRBJ1-4, the full variable domain is DAGVTQSPTHLIKTRGQQVTLRCSPKSGHDTVSWYQQALGQGPQFIFQYYEEEERQRGNFPDRFSGHQFPNYSSELNVNALLLGDSALYLCASSTSGQGEKLFFGSGTQLSVL.

The chain uses TRBV19 and TRBJ2-5; no definite D call. The CDR3 is 11 amino acids. Trimming pared 0 bases from V and 4 bases from J, leaving 0 bases between. Looked up from germline, CDR1 is LNHDA and CDR2 is SQIVND (reference sequence). Here the CDR3 DNA reads TGTGCCAGTAGTATAGAAGAGACCCAGTACTTC. Translation: CASSIEETQYF.

This clonotype is labeled medium-sized. The chain carries TRBV6-5 and TRBJ1-5, with D unclear. The CDR3 totals 13 residues. CDR1 is MNHEY, CDR2 SVGAGI, per germline. Trimming stripped 5 bases from V and 3 bases from J, with 8 bases between. Here the CDR3 reads CASSRRNNQPQHF. CDR3 sequence (DNA): TGTGCCAGCAGTCGACGGAACAATCAGCCCCAGCATTTT.

This clonotype appeared a few times. Given a much more abundant clone one base away, this may be a read error. The chain recombines TRBV27 with TRBJ1-2; no definite D call. The CDR3 runs to 12 residues. Trimming shortened V by 7 bases and J by 10 bases, and 16 bases separated the two germline ends. Germline V gene sequence: CDR1 MNHEY, CDR2 SMNVEV (reference sequence). The CDR3 sequence is CASKGTGFDYTF. The CDR3 region has the DNA TGTGCCAGCAAAGGTACGGGGTTCGACTACACCTTC.

The V call is TRBV19, the J call TRBJ2-3; TRBD2 aligns across 8 bases. Germline V CDR1 and CDR2: LNHDA, SQIVND (reference sequence). V lost 1 base to trimming and J lost 6 bases; unmatched junction nucleotides: 15. The CDR3 extends over 18 amino acids. In nucleotides, the CDR3 is TGTGCCAGTAGTATAGCAACGGGGGGGTCGGCTACTGTGGATACGCAGTATTTT. Amino acids: CASSIATGGSATVDTQYF.

The rearrangement links TRBV9 to TRBJ2-7; TRBD1 matches at 12 bases. V shed 3 bases and J 5 bases; nucleotides not matched to a gene: 6. Germline CDR1 and CDR2: SGDLS and YYNGEE. The CDR3 covers 15 residues. The CDR3 sequence: CASSAGTGGFNEQYF. Written as DNA, the CDR3 is TGTGCCAGCAGCGCCGGGACAGGGGGCTTCAACGAGCAGTACTTC.